One and the same sample provided the 8 T cell receptor beta chains below, sequenced in a study of blood T cells in healthy people across ages. Alongside a J-beta primer mix, a sample-barcoded 5' primer served in a second PCR lasting roughly 6 to 11 cycles. TCRdb used MiXCR to reprocess the 5' RACE reads, holding one entry per CDR3 protein. The data show around 800,000 distinct CDR3 sequences, roughly 24% seen once. A further study also used this sample, focusing on T cells of mothers and their children.

The sequenced material came from blood. These receptors came from a boy between 10 and 17 years old in good health.

Notes on this clonotype: Sequence at one end of the junction differs from germline and may be a read error. The V gene is TRBV11-2, the J gene TRBJ2-7; D is unclear. The CDR3 contains 15 residues. Germline CDR1 SGHAT, CDR2 FQNNGV. The CDR3 is CASSLSDGSSYEQCF. For the CDR3, the DNA is TGTGCCAGCAGCTTAAGTGACGGCAGCTCCTACGAGCAGTGCTTC.

This clonotype came up a few times. The chain couples TRBV28 to TRBJ1-4, with 8 bases lining up with TRBD1. V lost 4 bases to trimming and J lost 7 bases; unmatched junction nucleotides: 5. CDR1 is MDHEN, CDR2 SYDVKM, per germline. The CDR3 runs 14 residues. DNA of the CDR3: TGTGCCAGCAGTTCTCCAGGGGGCGGTGAAAAACTGTTTTTT. Encoded protein: CASSSPGGGEKLFF.

The V call is TRBV29-1, the J call TRBJ2-1; no reliable D call. CDR3 size: 15 residues. CDR1 and CDR2 from the germline V gene are SQVTM and ANQGSEA. V was cut by 4 bases and J by 0 bases, with 13 bases left in between. This chain's CDR3 is CSVAERGDSYNEQFF. For the CDR3, the DNA is TGCAGCGTTGCTGAACGAGGAGACTCCTACAATGAGCAGTTCTTC.

The chain joins TRBV4-1 to TRBJ2-1; D ambiguous. Germline V lookup: CDR1 MGHRA, CDR2 YSYEKL. Trimming stripped 4 bases from V and 4 bases from J, with 20 bases between. The CDR3 is made up of 17 amino acids. DNA for the CDR3: TGCGCCAGCAGCCCTCAGTTTGGCAGGAACCTTTACAATGAGCAGTTCTTC. It encodes CASSPQFGRNLYNEQFF.

This clonotype came up a few times. V and J are TRBV29-1 and TRBJ2-7; TRBD2 is a possible D gene (5 bases). CDR3 length: 11 residues. The V gene's germline CDR1 is SQVTM and CDR2 ANQGSEA. Between the trimmed V and J ends, which lost 4 bases and 3 bases, there was a span of 7 bases. The CDR3 DNA follows: TGCAGCGTTGCCCGGGGCTACGAGCAGTACTTC. It specifies CSVARGYEQYF.

This clonotype was recorded a few times. The chain couples TRBV29-1 to TRBJ2-5; 7 positions agree with TRBD1. The J call is uncertain, as TRBJ2-7 better fits the DNA end. CDR1 and CDR2 (germline): SQVTM, ANQGSEA. This CDR3 is 11 amino acids long. In DNA form, the CDR3 reads TGCAGCGTGCGACAGGGAGTCGAGCAGTACTTC. This gives the protein CSVRQGVEQYF.

The chain employs TRBV7-9 and TRBJ2-5; 8 bases map to TRBD1. This CDR3 is built from 16 residues. V shed 4 bases, J shed 3 bases, and the junction held 10 bases outside the gene matches. The germline CDR1 and CDR2 sequences are SEHNR and FQNEAQ (reference sequence). The CDR3 nucleotides are TGTGCCAGCAGCTCCCCCTCGACAGGGGTAAAAGAGACCCAGTACTTC. It is translated as CASSSPSTGVKETQYF.

This clonotype came up a few times. This chain joins TRBV6-5 and TRBJ2-2; D is possibly TRBD1 (5 bases). Germline CDR1 MNHEY, CDR2 SVGAGI. V gave up 6 bases and J gave up 3 bases, with 11 bases separating them. The CDR3 loop spans 14 amino acids. The CDR3 spells CASSPIRDTGELFF. For the CDR3, the DNA is TGTGCCAGCAGCCCTATCAGGGACACCGGGGAGCTGTTTTTT.